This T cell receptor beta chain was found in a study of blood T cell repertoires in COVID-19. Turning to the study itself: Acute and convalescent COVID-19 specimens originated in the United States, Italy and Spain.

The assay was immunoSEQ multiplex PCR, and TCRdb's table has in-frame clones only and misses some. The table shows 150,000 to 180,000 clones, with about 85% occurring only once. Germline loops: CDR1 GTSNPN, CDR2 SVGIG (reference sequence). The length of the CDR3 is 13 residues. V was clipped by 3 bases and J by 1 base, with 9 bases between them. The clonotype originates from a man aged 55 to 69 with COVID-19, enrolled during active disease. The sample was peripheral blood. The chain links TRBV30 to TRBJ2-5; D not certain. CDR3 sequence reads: CAWSPSSQETQYF. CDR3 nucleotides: TGTGCCTGGAGCCCTTCTAGCCAAGAGACCCAGTACTTC.